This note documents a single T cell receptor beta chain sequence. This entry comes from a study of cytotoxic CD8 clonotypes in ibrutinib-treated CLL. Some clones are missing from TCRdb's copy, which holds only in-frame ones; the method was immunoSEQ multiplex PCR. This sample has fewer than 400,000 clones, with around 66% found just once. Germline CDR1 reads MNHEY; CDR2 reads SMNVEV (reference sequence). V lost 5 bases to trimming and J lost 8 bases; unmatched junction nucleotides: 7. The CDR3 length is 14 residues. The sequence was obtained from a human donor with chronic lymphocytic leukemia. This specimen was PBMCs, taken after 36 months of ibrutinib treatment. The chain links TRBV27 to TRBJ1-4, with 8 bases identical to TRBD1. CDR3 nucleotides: TGTGCCAGCAGTGGCAGGGGGCGCGGGGAAAAACTGTTTTTT. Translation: CASSGRGRGEKLFF. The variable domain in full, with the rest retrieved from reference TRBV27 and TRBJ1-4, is EAQVTQNPRYLITVTGKKLTVTCSQNMNHEYMSWYRQDPGLGLRQIYYSMNVEVTDKGDVPEGYKVSRKEKRNFPLILESPSPNQTSLYFCASSGRGRGEKLFFGSGTQLSVL.